One TCR beta chain is described in this entry. Its antigen remains unidentified. Sequencing was performed with immunoSEQ multiplex PCR; in TCRdb, only in-frame clones are kept and a portion is missing. The data contain 2 million to 2.5 million clones, approximately 96% of them seen just once; the ten biggest clones take up 0.13%. The CDR3 contains 15 residues. V was cut by 6 bases and J by 3 bases, with 18 bases left in between. The germline gives CDR1 LNHDA, CDR2 SQIVND (reference sequence). This entry comes from a study of shared clonotypes between healthy human individuals. Overall study findings and caveats: In general, naive subsets displayed greater estimated richness than memory subsets did.

The sequence derives from a young man in good health. This chain connects TRBV19 to TRBJ2-7, with D perhaps TRBD1 (6 bases). The sequencing sample was made of naive CD4+ T cells sorted from blood. Subset defined: CD45RA+ positively selected. CDR3 sequence reads: CASRASGDGVYEQYF. In DNA, the CDR3 is TGTGCCAGTAGGGCCTCAGGGGACGGCGTCTACGAGCAGTACTTC. Drawing the rest from reference TRBV19 and TRBJ2-7, the complete variable domain is DGGITQSPKYLFRKEGQNVTLSCEQNLNHDAMYWYRQDPGQGLRLIYYSQIVNDFQKGDIAEGYSVSREKKESFPLTVTSAQKNPTAFYLCASRASGDGVYEQYFGPGTRLTVT.